This TCR beta chain was captured by sequencing in a study of response to subunit inactivated influenza vaccine. With 3 bases removed from V and 0 bases from J, the gap between germline ends came to 10 bases. The CDR3 has 15 residues. Germline lookup yields CDR1 LNHNV and CDR2 YYDKDF (reference sequence). TCRdb reanalysed the RT-PCR reads using MiXCR and keeps one entry per CDR3 protein. The sample carries 700,000 to 900,000 distinct CDR3 sequences, over 20% recorded once. This chain joins TRBV15 and TRBJ2-3; D is perhaps TRBD1 or TRBD2 (5 bases each). This clonotype was sampled from a man in his forties or fifties who received an inactivated influenza vaccine. Sample: PBMCs from blood, taken 5 days after vaccination. The CDR3 bases are TGTGCCACCAGCAGGGGACCTTCTAGCACAGATACGCAGTATTTT. It translates to CATSRGPSSTDTQYF.